This TCR beta chain was identified in a study of blood T cell repertoires in COVID-19. Overall study: Samples came from the United States, Italy and Spain, spanning acute and convalescent COVID-19. Sources were T cells, B-cell-depleted T cells, or PBMCs; the material itself was cDNA or gDNA.

Repertoires were generated with immunoSEQ multiplex PCR, while TCRdb's copy carries only in-frame clones and drops some. The table has 150,000 to 200,000 clones, 70% to 85% seen once; the top ten hold 22%. Germline values: CDR1 SGHAT, CDR2 FQNNGV. The V end was cut by 5 bases, the J end by 3 bases, with 8 bases between. The CDR3 spans 12 residues. This receptor was identified in an elderly woman with acute or convalescent COVID-19. Material for sequencing was peripheral blood. V usage is TRBV11-2 and J usage is TRBJ2-7; D not certain. The CDR3 loop reads CASSPRLYEQYF. CDR3 bases: TGTGCCAGCAGCCCCCGACTCTACGAGCAGTACTTC.